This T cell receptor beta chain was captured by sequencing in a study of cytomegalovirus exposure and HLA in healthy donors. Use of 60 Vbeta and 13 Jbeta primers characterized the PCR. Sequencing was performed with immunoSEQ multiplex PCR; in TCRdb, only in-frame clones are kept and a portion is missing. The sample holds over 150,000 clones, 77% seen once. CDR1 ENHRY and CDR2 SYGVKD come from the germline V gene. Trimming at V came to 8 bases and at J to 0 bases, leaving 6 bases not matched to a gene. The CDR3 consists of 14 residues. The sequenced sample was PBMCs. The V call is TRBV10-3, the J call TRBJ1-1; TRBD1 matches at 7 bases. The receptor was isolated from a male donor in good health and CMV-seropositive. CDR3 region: CAISGQPMNTEAFF. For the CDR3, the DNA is TGTGCCATCTCGGGACAGCCCATGAACACTGAAGCTTTCTTT.